This T cell receptor beta chain was obtained from a study of blood T cells in healthy people across ages. Regarding the study as a whole: Long-lived and aged donors differed, with more naive CD4+ cells and higher diversity in the long-lived. TCR beta diversity, measured per million T cells, fell in a roughly linear way with age.

Next came a second PCR, run for about 6 to 11 cycles, which used a sample-barcoded 5' primer along with a J-beta primer mix. Through a template-switch adaptor with 12 random nucleotides, each cDNA molecule received a tag. TCRdb analysed the 5' RACE reads with MiXCR anew, one entry per CDR3 protein. This repertoire shows 800,000 to 950,000 distinct CDR3 sequences, 29% found once; its top ten account for 10% to 13%. Remarks on this clonotype: Its antigen is unknown.

The CDR3 runs to 15 residues. CDR1 and CDR2 from the germline V gene are MNHNY and SVGAGI (reference sequence). Trimming cost V 6 bases and J 3 bases, with 15 bases left between them. This same sample was also part of a study on T cells of mothers and their children. That study reports: Every mother produced more than 9.5 million TCR beta CDR3 reads, whereas every child provided 3 million to 3.5 million.

Sequenced input: blood. This chain uses TRBV6-6 with TRBJ2-1, with D possibly matching TRBD1 (5 bases). The sequence derives from a woman between 40 and 50 years old in good health. Here the CDR3 reads CASRAQDKVYNEQFF. CDR3 DNA: TGTGCCAGCAGAGCCCAGGACAAGGTCTACAATGAGCAGTTCTTC.